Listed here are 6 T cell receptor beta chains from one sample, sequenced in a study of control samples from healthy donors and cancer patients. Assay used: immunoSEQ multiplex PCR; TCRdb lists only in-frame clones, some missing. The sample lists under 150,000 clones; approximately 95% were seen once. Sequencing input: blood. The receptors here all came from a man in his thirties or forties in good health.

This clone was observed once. This CDR3 reads CASSLVTGSGRTEAFF. In nucleotides, the CDR3 is TGCGCCAGCAGCTTGGTAACAGGGTCGGGCCGCACTGAAGCTTTCTTT. The V call is TRBV5-1, the J call TRBJ1-1; D possibly corresponds to TRBD1 (6 bases). This CDR3 has 16 amino acids. The germline CDR1 and CDR2 sequences are SGHRS and YFSETQ. Trimming stripped 0 bases from V and 4 bases from J, with 16 bases between.

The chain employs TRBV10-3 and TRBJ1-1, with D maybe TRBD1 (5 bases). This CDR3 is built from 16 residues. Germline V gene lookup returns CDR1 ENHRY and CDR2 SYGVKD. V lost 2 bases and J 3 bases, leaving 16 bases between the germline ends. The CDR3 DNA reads TGTGCCATCAGTGAGAGCCAGGGTACTTGGTACACTGAAGCTTTCTTT. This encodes CAISESQGTWYTEAFF.

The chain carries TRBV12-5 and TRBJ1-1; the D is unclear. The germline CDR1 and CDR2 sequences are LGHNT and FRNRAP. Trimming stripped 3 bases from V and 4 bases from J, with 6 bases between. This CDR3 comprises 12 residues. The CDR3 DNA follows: TGTGCTAGTGGTTTATACACCACTGAAGCTTTCTTT. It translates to CASGLYTTEAFF.

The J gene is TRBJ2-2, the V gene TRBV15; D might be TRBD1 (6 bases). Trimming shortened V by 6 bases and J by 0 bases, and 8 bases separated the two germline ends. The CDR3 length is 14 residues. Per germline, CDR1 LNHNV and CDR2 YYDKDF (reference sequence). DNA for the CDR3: TGTGCCACCAGACGGACAGCGAACACCGGGGAGCTGTTTTTT. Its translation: CATRRTANTGELFF.

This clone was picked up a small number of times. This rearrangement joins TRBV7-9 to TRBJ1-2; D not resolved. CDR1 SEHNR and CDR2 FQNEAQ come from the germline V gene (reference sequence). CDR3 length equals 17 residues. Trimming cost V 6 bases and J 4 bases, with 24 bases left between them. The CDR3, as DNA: TGTGCCAGCAGTTTAAACGGGCTCACGGCTATGATCTATGGCTACACCTTC. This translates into CASSLNGLTAMIYGYTF. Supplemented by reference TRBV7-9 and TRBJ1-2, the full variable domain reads DTGVSQNPRHKITKRGQNVTFRCDPISEHNRLYWYRQTLGQGPEFLTYFQNEAQLEKSRLLSDRFSAERPKGSFSTLEIQRTEQGDSAMYLCASSLNGLTAMIYGYTFGSGTRLTVV.

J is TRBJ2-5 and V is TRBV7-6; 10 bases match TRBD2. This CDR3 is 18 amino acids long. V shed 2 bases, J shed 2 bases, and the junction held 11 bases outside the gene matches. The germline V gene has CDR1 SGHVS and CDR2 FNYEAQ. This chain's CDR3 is CASSLWGLEAGGQETQYF. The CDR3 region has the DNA TGTGCCAGCAGCTTATGGGGCCTGGAAGCGGGGGGGCAAGAGACCCAGTACTTC.